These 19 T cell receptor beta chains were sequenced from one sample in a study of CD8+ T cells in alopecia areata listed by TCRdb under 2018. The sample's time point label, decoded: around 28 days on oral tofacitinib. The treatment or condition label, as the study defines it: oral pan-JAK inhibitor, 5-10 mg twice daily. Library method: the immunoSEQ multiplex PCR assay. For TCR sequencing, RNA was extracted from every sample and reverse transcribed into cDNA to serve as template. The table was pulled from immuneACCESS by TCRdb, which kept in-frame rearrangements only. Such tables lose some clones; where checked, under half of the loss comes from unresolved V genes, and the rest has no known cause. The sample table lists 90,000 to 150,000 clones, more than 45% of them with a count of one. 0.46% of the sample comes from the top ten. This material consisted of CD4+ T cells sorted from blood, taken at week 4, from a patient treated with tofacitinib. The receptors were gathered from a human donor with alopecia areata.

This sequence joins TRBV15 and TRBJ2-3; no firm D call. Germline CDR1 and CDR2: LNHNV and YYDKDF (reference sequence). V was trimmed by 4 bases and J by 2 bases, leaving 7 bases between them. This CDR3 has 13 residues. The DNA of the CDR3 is TGTGCCACCAGCACGGACCACACAGATACGCAGTATTTT. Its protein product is CATSTDHTDTQYF. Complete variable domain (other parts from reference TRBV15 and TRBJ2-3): DAMVIQNPRYQVTQFGKPVTLSCSQTLNHNVMYWYQQKSSQAPKLLFHYYDKDFNNEADTPDNFQSRRPNTSFCFLDIRSPGLGDTAMYLCATSTDHTDTQYFGPGTRLTVL.

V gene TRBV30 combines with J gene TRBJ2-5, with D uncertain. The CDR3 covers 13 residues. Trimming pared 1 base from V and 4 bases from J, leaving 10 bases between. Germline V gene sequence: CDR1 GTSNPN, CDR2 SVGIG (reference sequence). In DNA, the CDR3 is TGTGCCTGGAGTGCGAATAGCCGAGAGACCCAGTACTTC. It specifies CAWSANSRETQYF.

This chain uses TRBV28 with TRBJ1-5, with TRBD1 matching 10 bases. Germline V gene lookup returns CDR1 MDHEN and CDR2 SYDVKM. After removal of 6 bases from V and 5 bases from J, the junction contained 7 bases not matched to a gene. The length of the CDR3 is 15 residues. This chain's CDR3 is CASSSPGQGHQPQHF. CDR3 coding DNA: TGTGCCAGCAGCTCCCCGGGACAGGGGCATCAGCCCCAGCATTTT.

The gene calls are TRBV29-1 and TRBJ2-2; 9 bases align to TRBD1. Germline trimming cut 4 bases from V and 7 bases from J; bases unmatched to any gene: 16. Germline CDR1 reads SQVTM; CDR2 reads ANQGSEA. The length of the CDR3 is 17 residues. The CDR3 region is CSVGKTGTGMRNGELFF. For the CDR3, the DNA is TGCAGCGTTGGGAAAACCGGGACAGGGATGAGGAACGGGGAGCTGTTTTTT.

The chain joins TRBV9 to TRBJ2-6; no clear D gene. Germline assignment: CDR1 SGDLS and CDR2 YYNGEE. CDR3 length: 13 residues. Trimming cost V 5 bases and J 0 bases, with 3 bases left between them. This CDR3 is CASRSSGANVLTF. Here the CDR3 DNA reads TGTGCCAGCAGGAGCTCTGGGGCCAACGTCCTGACTTTC.

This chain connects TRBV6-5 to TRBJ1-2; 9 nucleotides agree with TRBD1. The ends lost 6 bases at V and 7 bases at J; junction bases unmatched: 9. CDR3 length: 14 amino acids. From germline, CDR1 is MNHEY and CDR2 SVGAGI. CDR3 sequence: CASSTGTGIGGYTF. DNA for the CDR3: TGTGCCAGCAGCACAGGGACAGGGATCGGTGGCTACACCTTC.

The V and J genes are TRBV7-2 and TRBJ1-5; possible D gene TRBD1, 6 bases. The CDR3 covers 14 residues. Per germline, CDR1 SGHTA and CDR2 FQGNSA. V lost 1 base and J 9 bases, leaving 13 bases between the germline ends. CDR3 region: CASSLVQGPGPQHF. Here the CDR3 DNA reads TGTGCCAGCAGCTTAGTCCAGGGGCCCGGGCCCCAGCATTTT.

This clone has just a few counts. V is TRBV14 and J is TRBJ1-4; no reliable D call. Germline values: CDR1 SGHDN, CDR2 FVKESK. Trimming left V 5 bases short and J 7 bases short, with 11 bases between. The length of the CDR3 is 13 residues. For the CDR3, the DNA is TGTGCCAGCAGCTATAGGGTCGGTGAAAAACTGTTTTTT. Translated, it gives CASSYRVGEKLFF.

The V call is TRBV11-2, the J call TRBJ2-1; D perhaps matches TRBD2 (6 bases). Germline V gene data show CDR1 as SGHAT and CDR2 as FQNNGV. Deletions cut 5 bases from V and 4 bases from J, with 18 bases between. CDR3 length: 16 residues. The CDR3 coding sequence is TGTGCCAGCAGCCGATCTAAAAGCGGGCAGTACAATGAGCAGTTCTTC. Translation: CASSRSKSGQYNEQFF.

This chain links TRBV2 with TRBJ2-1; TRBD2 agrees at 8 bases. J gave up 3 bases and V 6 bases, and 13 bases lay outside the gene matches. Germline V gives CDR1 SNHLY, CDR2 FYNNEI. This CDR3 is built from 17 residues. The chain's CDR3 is CASRVPRGGGNYNEQFF. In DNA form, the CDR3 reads TGTGCCAGCAGAGTGCCTCGGGGCGGGGGGAACTACAATGAGCAGTTCTTC.

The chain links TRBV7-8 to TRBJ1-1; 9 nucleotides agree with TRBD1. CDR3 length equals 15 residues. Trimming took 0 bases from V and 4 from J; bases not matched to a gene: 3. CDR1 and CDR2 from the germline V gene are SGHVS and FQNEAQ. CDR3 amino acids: CASSLADRGSTEAFF. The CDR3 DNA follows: TGTGCCAGCAGCTTAGCTGACAGGGGGAGCACTGAAGCTTTCTTT.

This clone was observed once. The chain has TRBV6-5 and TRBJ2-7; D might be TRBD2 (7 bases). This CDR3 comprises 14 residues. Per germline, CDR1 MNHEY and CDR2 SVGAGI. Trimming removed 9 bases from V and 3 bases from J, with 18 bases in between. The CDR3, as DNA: TGTGCCAGTTCGAGGGGGGGCCCCTACTACGAGCAGTACTTC. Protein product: CASSRGGPYYEQYF.

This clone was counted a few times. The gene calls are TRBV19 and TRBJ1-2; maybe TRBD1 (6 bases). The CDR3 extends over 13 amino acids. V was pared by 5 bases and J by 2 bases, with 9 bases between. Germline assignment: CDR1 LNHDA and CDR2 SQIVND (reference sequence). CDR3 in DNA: TGTGCCAGTAGTGATACAGGGAACTATGGCTACACCTTC. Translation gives CASSDTGNYGYTF.

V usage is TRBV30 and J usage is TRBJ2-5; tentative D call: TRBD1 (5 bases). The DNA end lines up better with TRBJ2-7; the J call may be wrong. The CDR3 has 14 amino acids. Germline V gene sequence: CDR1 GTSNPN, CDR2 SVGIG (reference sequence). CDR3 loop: CAWGTIDRGHEQYF. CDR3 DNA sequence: TGTGCCTGGGGCACAATCGACAGAGGACACGAGCAGTACTTC.

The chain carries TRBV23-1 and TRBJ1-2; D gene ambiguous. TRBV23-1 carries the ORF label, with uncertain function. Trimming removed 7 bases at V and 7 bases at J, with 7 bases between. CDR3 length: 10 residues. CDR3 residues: CASIKGGYTF. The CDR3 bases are TGCGCCAGCATTAAGGGTGGCTACACCTTC.

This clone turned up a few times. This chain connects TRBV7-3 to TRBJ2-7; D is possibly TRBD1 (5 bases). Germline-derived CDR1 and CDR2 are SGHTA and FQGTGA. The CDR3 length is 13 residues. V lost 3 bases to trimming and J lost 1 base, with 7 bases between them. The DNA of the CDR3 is TGTGCCAGCAGCTTTGGGGCTTCCTACGAGCAGTACTTC. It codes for CASSFGASYEQYF.

The CDR3 reads CASREDAYGYTF. CDR3 bases: TGTGCCAGCAGGGAGGACGCCTATGGCTACACCTTC. The chain carries TRBV2 and TRBJ1-2; D is unclear. CDR3 length: 12 amino acids. Germline assignment: CDR1 SNHLY and CDR2 FYNNEI. Trimming took 6 bases from V and 4 from J, leaving 9 bases between them.

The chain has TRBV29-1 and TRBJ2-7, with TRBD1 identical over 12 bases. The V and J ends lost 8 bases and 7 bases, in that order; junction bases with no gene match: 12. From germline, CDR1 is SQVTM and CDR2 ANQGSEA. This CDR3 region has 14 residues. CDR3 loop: CSINSGTGGKEQYF. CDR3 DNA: TGCAGCATAAACTCCGGGACAGGGGGCAAGGAGCAGTACTTC.

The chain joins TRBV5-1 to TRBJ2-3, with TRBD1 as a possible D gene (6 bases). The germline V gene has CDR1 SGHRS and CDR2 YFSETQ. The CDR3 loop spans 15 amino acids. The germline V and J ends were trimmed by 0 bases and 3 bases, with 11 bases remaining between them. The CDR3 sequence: CASSLGRGVTDTQYF. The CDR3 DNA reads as TGCGCCAGCAGCTTGGGCAGGGGCGTGACAGATACGCAGTATTTT.